These T cell receptor beta chains were read from a single sample in a study of cytomegalovirus exposure and HLA in healthy donors. The assay was immunoSEQ multiplex PCR, and TCRdb's table has in-frame clones only and misses some. The profile shows around 130,000 clones, more than 8% of them singletons. Sequenced sample: PBMCs. Every receptor here comes from a man aged 35-49 years in good health and CMV-seronegative. Each CDR3 is given with its conserved first and last residue. Fields, in order: D gene, clone size, V gene, J gene, CDR3 DNA, CDR3 protein. The D gene is left open where the match is weak. Clone size appears in some rows only: once, few, many, or a class for an expanded clone.

>TRBD1|many|TRBV7-2|TRBJ1-3
TGTGCCAGCAGTCTAGTGGGAGGGACAGGGATTGGAAACACCATATATTTT
CASSLVGGTGIGNTIYF
>NA|NA|TRBV14|TRBJ2-1
TGTGCCAGCAGCCAAGATATTAGTCCAAAATCCTACTACAATGAGCAGTTCTTC
CASSQDISPKSYYNEQFF
>NA|NA|TRBV5-1|TRBJ1-2
TGCGCCAGCAGCCAGGTACAGGGCGTTGAGGGCTACACCTTC
CASSQVQGVEGYTF
>NA|few|TRBV6-5|TRBJ2-5
TGTGCCAGTAGACCCCGGCGGGAGACCCAGTACTTC
CASRPRRETQYF
>TRBD1|NA|TRBV10-3|TRBJ1-2
TGTGCCATCAGACGTACCGGGACAGGGGATGGCTACACCTTC
CAIRRTGTGDGYTF
>NA|NA|TRBV7-9|TRBJ1-6
TGTGCCAGCAGCGCGAACAGGGTAGATTATTCACCCCTCCACTTT
CASSANRVDYSPLHF
>NA|NA|TRBV28|TRBJ2-5
TGTGCCAGCAGTGACCTCGGGACACAAGAGACCCAGTACTTC
CASSDLGTQETQYF
>TRBD1|NA|TRBV7-6|TRBJ2-5
TGTGCCAGCAGCTTAAGGGGGCCTCTGAAAGAGACCCAGTACTTC
CASSLRGPLKETQYF
>NA|NA|TRBV2|TRBJ2-3
TGTGCCAGCAGCAGGGGGGGCACAGATACGCAGTATTTT
CASSRGGTDTQYF
>NA|few|TRBV10-2|TRBJ2-1
TGCGCCAGCAGAGTCCGAGGTAGCTCCTACAATGAGCAGTTCTTC
CASRVRGSSYNEQFF
>NA|few|TRBV13|TRBJ2-3
TGTGCCAGCAGCTTTCTGGATACGCAGTATTTT
CASSFLDTQYF
>NA|NA|TRBV29-1|TRBJ1-1
TGCAGCGTTGTATACAGCAACACTGAAGCTTTCTTT
CSVVYSNTEAFF
>TRBD1|NA|TRBV7-8|TRBJ1-1
TGTGCCAGCAGCTTAGCGGACAGGGTAGCTTTCTTT
CASSLADRVAFF
>TRBD1|few|TRBV29-1|TRBJ2-2
TGCAGCGTCCCTTCGGACAGGGGGCTCATCGGGGAGCTGTTTTTT
CSVPSDRGLIGELFF
>NA|once|TRBV5-5|TRBJ1-2
TGTGCCAGCAGCTTGGCAGGGTATGGCTACACCTTC
CASSLAGYGYTF
>NA|NA|TRBV13|TRBJ2-2
TGTGCCAGCAGCTTTCCAGGGGAGGGAACCGGGGAGCTGTTTTTT
CASSFPGEGTGELFF
>NA|few|TRBV15|TRBJ1-5
TGTGCCACCAGCAGCGGAGGAAATCTGGGCAATCAGCCCCAGCATTTT
CATSSGGNLGNQPQHF
>TRBD2|NA|TRBV14|TRBJ2-3
TGTGCCAGCAGCCCTATCGGGGGTAGCGGGGGGGCCAAAGATACGCAGTATTTT
CASSPIGGSGGAKDTQYF
>NA|few|TRBV6-6|TRBJ2-3
TGTGCCAGCAATTTCGGGTGGACAGATACGCAGTATTTT
CASNFGWTDTQYF
>TRBD1|few|TRBV6-5|TRBJ1-6
TGTGCCAGCAGTGCAAAACAGGGGGCTTTTTCACCCCTCCACTTT
CASSAKQGAFSPLHF
>TRBD1|few|TRBV30|TRBJ2-5
TGTGCCTGGAGTGGAACAGACAGGGGGGAAGAGACCCAGTACTTC
CAWSGTDRGEETQYF
>TRBD1|many|TRBV6-6|TRBJ1-1
TGTGCCAGCAGGTCGCCAGGGGGCGAGGGGGAAGCTTTCTTT
CASRSPGGEGEAFF
>NA|NA|TRBV9|TRBJ1-2
TGTGCCAGCAGCCCCGGGGGAGGGGTTCCCCCTTATGGCTACACCTTC
CASSPGGGVPPYGYTF
>NA|NA|TRBV6-1|TRBJ1-4
TGTGCCAGCAGTGAAACCCGAGCAACTAATGAAAAACTGTTTTTT
CASSETRATNEKLFF
>NA|NA|TRBV11-2|TRBJ2-2
TGTGCCAGCAGCCAGACTAGGACGCACACCGGGGAGCTGTTTTTT
CASSQTRTHTGELFF
>NA|few|TRBV19|TRBJ2-7
TGTGCCAGTAGTCCGCAGGGAAGCGCCTACGAGCAGTACTTC
CASSPQGSAYEQYF
>NA|NA|TRBV7-2|TRBJ2-7
TGTGCCAGCAGCTTAGAAGCAGGGGCCTACGAGCAGTACTTC
CASSLEAGAYEQYF
>NA|NA|TRBV29-1|TRBJ1-1
TGCAGCGTTGTCGGTGAGACTGAAGCTTTCTTT
CSVVGETEAFF
>NA|NA|TRBV7-6|TRBJ1-3
TGTGCCAGCAGGAGCGGAACCTCTGGAAACACCATATATTTT
CASRSGTSGNTIYF
>NA|NA|TRBV11-2|TRBJ2-1
TGTGCCAGCAGCCGGGAGCCAGAGGGGCGTAATGAGCAGTTCTTC
CASSREPEGRNEQFF
>NA|few|TRBV2|TRBJ1-5
TGTGCCAGCAGTGTGGCCCCTAGCAATCAGCCCCAGCATTTT
CASSVAPSNQPQHF
>TRBD1|few|TRBV4-3|TRBJ1-1
TGCGCCAGCAGCCACGATGACAGGGGTGAAGCTTTCTTT
CASSHDDRGEAFF
>TRBD1|NA|TRBV4-2|TRBJ2-1
TGTGCCAGCAGCCCGGGACAGGGGTATAGTGAGCAGTTCTTC
CASSPGQGYSEQFF
>NA|few|TRBV11-2|TRBJ1-1
TGTGCCAGCAGCTTCCCGACAGTGAACACTGAAGCTTTCTTT
CASSFPTVNTEAFF
>NA|few|TRBV30|TRBJ2-1
TGTGCCTGGAGTGTACTAGCCGGAAACTACAATGAGCAGTTCTTC
CAWSVLAGNYNEQFF
>NA|NA|TRBV4-1|TRBJ1-5
TGCGCCAGCAGCCAAGCGGCGCAGGGTGATCAGCCCCAGCATTTT
CASSQAAQGDQPQHF
>TRBD2|NA|TRBV7-6|TRBJ2-5
TGTGCCAGCAGCCCCAATTCGGGACTAGCGGGGGAGACCCAGTACTTC
CASSPNSGLAGETQYF
>NA|few|TRBV6-1|TRBJ1-5
TGTGCCAGCAGCCTGGACTTTAGCAATCAGCCCCAGCATTTT
CASSLDFSNQPQHF
>NA|few|TRBV4-2|TRBJ2-7
TGTGCCAGCAGCCAAGGGCCCTACGAGCAGTACTTC
CASSQGPYEQYF
>TRBD1|NA|TRBV6-1|TRBJ1-1
TGTGCCAGCAGTGAACAGGGGGGGAACACTGAAGCTTTCTTT
CASSEQGGNTEAFF
>TRBD1|NA|TRBV6-5|TRBJ1-1
TGTGCCAGCAGTACTGAGGGGGCAGCTTTCTTT
CASSTEGAAFF
>NA|few|TRBV9|TRBJ1-1
TGTGCCAGCAGCGCTTACGGAGGGATGACTGAAGCTTTCTTT
CASSAYGGMTEAFF
>TRBD2|NA|TRBV5-4|TRBJ2-1
TGTGCCAGCAGCTTGACAGCGGGGGACTACAATGAGCAGTTCTTC
CASSLTAGDYNEQFF
>TRBD2|NA|TRBV4-1|TRBJ2-5
TGCGCCAGCAGCCGGACTAGCGGGGACCAAGAGACCCAGTACTTC
CASSRTSGDQETQYF
>NA|NA|TRBV5-1|TRBJ1-2
TGCGCCAGCAGCTTGGGTCAGGGTTACTCTGGCTACACCTTC
CASSLGQGYSGYTF
>TRBD1|NA|TRBV5-1|TRBJ1-4
TGCGCCAGCAGGTCGACCCAGGGGGCAGAAAAACTGTTTTTT
CASRSTQGAEKLFF
>NA|few|TRBV6-6|TRBJ2-5
TGTGCCAGCAGTTACGAGGCGCGGGAGACCCAGTACTTC
CASSYEARETQYF
>NA|few|TRBV10-1|TRBJ2-3
TGCGCCAGCAGCGTTAACAAGGCGGGGAGCACAGATACGCAGTATTTT
CASSVNKAGSTDTQYF
>TRBD1|NA|TRBV13|TRBJ1-1
TGTGCCAGCAGCCCCCAACTTGACAGGGGGCGCAAGGCTTTCTTT
CASSPQLDRGRKAFF
>TRBD1|few|TRBV10-3|TRBJ2-3
TGTGCCATCAAGGGAGGACAGGGGGTTGCAGATACGCAGTATTTT
CAIKGGQGVADTQYF
>TRBD1|NA|TRBV4-2|TRBJ2-2
TGTGCCAGCAGCCCAAGACAGGGTCCCATGACCGGGGAGCTGTTTTTT
CASSPRQGPMTGELFF
>NA|NA|TRBV19|TRBJ1-2
TGTGCCAGTAATCGGGAAAACTATGGCTACACCTTC
CASNRENYGYTF
>TRBD1|few|TRBV5-4|TRBJ1-2
TGTGCCAGCAGAAAGACAGGGGGCTTCTATGGCTACACCTTC
CASRKTGGFYGYTF
>NA|NA|TRBV2|TRBJ1-6
TGTGCCAGCAGAGGGGATTCACCCCTCCACTTT
CASRGDSPLHF
>NA|few|TRBV5-4|TRBJ1-4
TGTGCCAGCAGCTTGTCAGGGACTAATGAAAAACTGTTTTTT
CASSLSGTNEKLFF